The rows below give T cell receptor beta chains drawn from one sample of a study of T-cell reconstitution after alpha-beta-depleted transplantation in children. TCRdb passed the PCR reads through MiXCR, listing each CDR3 protein once. The data contain more than 90,000 distinct CDR3 sequences, about 9.4% of them singletons. Sequenced here: PBMCs, sampled before TCRalphabeta/CD19-depleted stem cell transplant. These receptors came from a boy aged 2-15 years with acute lymphoblastic leukemia, due to receive a stem cell transplant. The CDR3 runs from the conserved cysteine through the conserved F or W. The order of the fields is V gene, CDR3 length, J gene, clone size, D gene, CDR3 DNA, CDR3 protein. A D gene is named only where the DNA matches it firmly. Clone size is shown for a subset of rows, as once, few, many or a class of expanded clone.

V: TRBV20-1
length: 12
J: TRBJ2-7
size: many
D: NA
DNA: TGCAGTGCTATTATCCTAGTCCACGAGCAGTACTTC
CDR3: CSAIILVHEQYF

V: TRBV2
length: 15
J: TRBJ1-2
size: few
D: NA
DNA: TGTGCCAGCAGCACGCGTCCCGACAGTAACTATGGCTACACCTTC
CDR3: CASSTRPDSNYGYTF

V: TRBV5-1
length: 16
J: TRBJ1-1
size: many
D: NA
DNA: TGCGCCAGCAGTTCGGGGCCTGGGGGACGCGGCACTGAAGCTTTCTTT
CDR3: CASSSGPGGRGTEAFF

V: TRBV6-5
length: 13
J: TRBJ2-5
size: many
D: NA
DNA: TGTGCCAGCAGCACGGGGCCCTTAAAGACCCAGTACTTC
CDR3: CASSTGPLKTQYF

V: TRBV28
length: 12
J: TRBJ2-5
size: NA
D: NA
DNA: TGTGCCAGCATGGGCCCTGCGGGACTTCTCGACTTC
CDR3: CASMGPAGLLDF

V: TRBV2
length: 12
J: TRBJ2-5
size: few
D: TRBD2
DNA: TGTGCCACCGCGCTAGCGGTGGAGACCCAGTACTTC
CDR3: CATALAVETQYF

V: TRBV10-3
length: 13
J: TRBJ1-6
size: few
D: NA
DNA: TGTGCCATCAGTCCCGTGGTCAATTCACCCCTCCACTTT
CDR3: CAISPVVNSPLHF

V: TRBV20-1
length: 14
J: TRBJ1-5
size: few
D: NA
DNA: TGCAGTGCTAGAGACCTGAGGGAGCCCCAGCCCCAGCATTTT
CDR3: CSARDLREPQPQHF

V: TRBV18
length: 15
J: TRBJ1-4
size: NA
D: TRBD1
DNA: TGTGCCAGCTCACCTCGGACAGGGGTCGGTGAAAAACTGTTTTTT
CDR3: CASSPRTGVGEKLFF

V: TRBV12-3/TRBV12-4
length: 15
J: TRBJ2-5
size: NA
D: TRBD2
DNA: TGTGCCAGCAGTTTCTGGGCGGGAGCTGCAGAGACCCAGTACTTC
CDR3: CASSFWAGAAETQYF

V: TRBV9
length: 14
J: TRBJ2-7
size: many
D: NA
DNA: TGTGCCAGCAGCCCTTGGGACACCTCCTACGAGCAGTACTTC
CDR3: CASSPWDTSYEQYF

V: TRBV12-3/TRBV12-4
length: 14
J: TRBJ1-4
size: few
D: NA
DNA: TGTGCCAGCAGTCCCCCCCGATATAATGAAAAACTGTTTTTT
CDR3: CASSPPRYNEKLFF

V: TRBV29-1
length: 11
J: TRBJ2-7
size: few
D: NA
DNA: TGCAGCGTTGAAGTGAGCTACGAGCAGTACTTC
CDR3: CSVEVSYEQYF

V: TRBV20-1
length: 14
J: TRBJ2-3
size: many
D: TRBD2
DNA: TGCAGTGCCACTACTAGCGGGAGGGCAGATACGCAGTATTTT
CDR3: CSATTSGRADTQYF

V: TRBV6-1
length: 17
J: TRBJ1-4
size: few
D: TRBD1
DNA: TGTGCCAGCAGTGAACGGGACAGGGGGCGAACTAATGAAAAACTGTTTTTT
CDR3: CASSERDRGRTNEKLFF

V: TRBV5-1
length: 13
J: TRBJ2-5
size: many
D: NA
DNA: TGCGCCAGCAGCTTGGTTCAGGCAGGCACCCAGTACTTC
CDR3: CASSLVQAGTQYF

V: TRBV19
length: 15
J: TRBJ2-1
size: few
D: NA
DNA: TGTGCCAGTAGTACCCCCCTAGGGTGGGGCAATGAGCAGTTCTTC
CDR3: CASSTPLGWGNEQFF

V: TRBV3-1
length: 14
J: TRBJ2-7
size: many
D: NA
DNA: TGTGCCAGCAGCGGTCAGCGGCTCTCCTACGAGCAGTACTTC
CDR3: CASSGQRLSYEQYF